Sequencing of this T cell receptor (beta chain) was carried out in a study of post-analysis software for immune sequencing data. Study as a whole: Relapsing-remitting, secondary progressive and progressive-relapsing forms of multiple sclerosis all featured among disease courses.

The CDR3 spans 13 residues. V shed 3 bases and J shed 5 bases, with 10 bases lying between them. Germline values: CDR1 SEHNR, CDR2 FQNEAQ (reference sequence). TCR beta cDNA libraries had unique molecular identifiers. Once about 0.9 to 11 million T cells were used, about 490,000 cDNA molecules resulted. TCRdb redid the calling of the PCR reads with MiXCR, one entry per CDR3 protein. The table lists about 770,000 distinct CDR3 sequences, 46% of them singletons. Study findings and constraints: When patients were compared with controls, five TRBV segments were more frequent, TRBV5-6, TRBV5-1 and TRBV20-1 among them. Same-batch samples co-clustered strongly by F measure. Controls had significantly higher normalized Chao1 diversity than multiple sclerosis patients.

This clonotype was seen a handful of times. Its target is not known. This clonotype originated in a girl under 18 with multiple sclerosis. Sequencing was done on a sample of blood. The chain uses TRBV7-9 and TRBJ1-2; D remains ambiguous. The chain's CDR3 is CASSLAEIYGYTF. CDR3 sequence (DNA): TGTGCCAGCAGCTTGGCAGAGATTTATGGCTACACCTTC.